This TCR beta chain was recorded in a study of post-analysis software for immune sequencing data. This clonotype occurred once. No antigen is known for it. General study points: Patients showed TRBV5-6, TRBV5-1 and TRBV20-1 among a handful of TRBV segments more frequent than in controls.

Included in the TCR beta cDNA libraries were unique molecular identifiers. TCRdb re-derived calls from the PCR reads in MiXCR, one entry per CDR3 protein. The sample carries 450,000 to 700,000 distinct CDR3 sequences, about 44% recorded once. There are 15 residues in the CDR3. V gave up 5 bases and J gave up 9 bases; unmatched junction bases: 5. Per the germline V gene, CDR1 is SNHLY and CDR2 is FYNNEI. The J gene is TRBJ2-1, the V gene TRBV2; TRBD2 matches 15 bases. Source material: blood. The source is a girl between 10 and 17 years old with multiple sclerosis. Written as DNA, the CDR3 is TGTGCCAGCAGTCGGGGACTAGCGGGGGGCAGTGAGCAGTTCTTC. This codes for CASSRGLAGGSEQFF.